Listed below are T cell receptor beta chains from one sample, sequenced in a study of shared clonotypes between healthy human individuals. Using immunoSEQ multiplex PCR, the repertoire was profiled, and TCRdb retains in-frame clones only, with some absent. This repertoire shows about 2.4 million clones, around nine tenths found once; its top ten account for about 0.13%. Sequenced: naive CD4+ T cells sorted from blood. The receptors shown here come from a man aged 18 to 29 in good health. The CDR3 runs from the conserved cysteine through the conserved F or W. The D gene is left open where the match is weak. Clone size is given for some rows only: seen once, a few or many times, or a class if the clone is expanded.

TRBJ1-1 | - | - | TRBV27 | CASSRGRNTEAFF | TGTGCCAGCAGTCGTGGCAGGAACACTGAAGCTTTCTTT
TRBJ1-5 | - | - | TRBV10-3 | CASGSYNQPQHF | TGTGCCAGCGGGTCGTACAATCAGCCCCAGCATTTT
TRBJ1-5 | - | - | TRBV27 | CATGSRDQPQHF | TGTGCCACCGGGTCCAGGGATCAGCCCCAGCATTTT
TRBJ2-1 | - | - | TRBV29-1 | CSAGDSTPVGNEQFF | TGCAGCGCGGGAGACAGCACCCCGGTGGGCAATGAGCAGTTCTTC
TRBJ2-7 | once | - | TRBV6-5 | CASSYPGNQYF | TGTGCCAGCAGTTATCCTGGCAATCAGTACTTC
TRBJ1-4 | - | TRBD1 | TRBV6-5 | CASSRTGGGEKLFF | TGTGCCAGCAGTCGGACAGGGGGCGGGGAAAAACTGTTTTTT
TRBJ2-3 | - | - | TRBV5-6 | CASSSKRASDTQYF | TGTGCCAGCAGCTCGAAGAGGGCCTCAGATACGCAGTATTTT
TRBJ1-2 | - | - | TRBV11-2 | CASSFTPGWYGYTF | TGTGCCAGCAGCTTCACCCCCGGATGGTATGGCTACACCTTC
TRBJ1-3 | - | TRBD1 | TRBV7-2 | CASSLDRGQDTIYF | TGTGCCAGCAGCTTGGACAGGGGGCAGGACACCATATATTTT
TRBJ2-7 | - | - | TRBV5-3 | CARSPLVGSYEQYF | TGTGCCAGAAGCCCATTGGTAGGGTCCTACGAGCAGTACTTC
TRBJ2-7 | once | - | TRBV5-1 | CASSLASEYEQYF | TGCGCCAGCAGCTTGGCTAGCGAGTACGAGCAGTACTTC
TRBJ1-4 | - | - | TRBV18 | CASSPQGTTNEKLFF | TGTGCCAGCTCACCGCAGGGGACAACTAATGAAAAACTGTTTTTT
TRBJ1-2 | - | - | TRBV19 | CASSNPAANYGYTF | TGTGCCAGTAGTAACCCCGCCGCCAACTATGGCTACACCTTC
TRBJ2-2 | - | - | TRBV2 | CASSEFRGTGELFF | TGTGCCAGCAGTGAATTTAGGGGAACCGGGGAGCTGTTTTTT
TRBJ1-4 | - | TRBD1 | TRBV5-1 | CASSLDFQGAAEKLFF | TGCGCCAGCAGCTTGGATTTTCAGGGGGCGGCTGAAAAACTGTTTTTT
TRBJ1-4 | - | - | TRBV25-1 | CASSGRQKLFF | TGTGCCAGCAGTGGGAGACAGAAACTGTTTTTT
TRBJ2-7 | - | - | TRBV19 | CASSIVTGSYEQYF | TGTGCCAGTAGTATAGTGACGGGCTCCTACGAGCAGTACTTC
TRBJ1-1 | - | - | TRBV21-1 | CASSADLDAGEDTEAFF | TGTGCCAGCAGCGCAGACCTGGACGCCGGGGAGGACACTGAAGCTTTCTTT
TRBJ1-3 | - | - | TRBV28 | CASLGGIGNTIYF | TGTGCCAGCCTTGGGGGAATTGGAAACACCATATATTTT
TRBJ2-3 | - | TRBD2 | TRBV15 | CATSGRLAGGTDTQYF | TGTGCCACCAGCGGTAGACTAGCGGGGGGAACAGATACGCAGTATTTT
TRBJ1-4 | - | - | TRBV14 | CASSRRTATNEKLFF | TGTGCCAGCAGCCGCCGGACAGCAACTAATGAAAAACTGTTTTTT
TRBJ1-2 | - | TRBD1 | TRBV19 | CASSIGDRVSSGYTF | TGTGCCAGTAGTATAGGGGACAGGGTTTCCTCTGGCTACACCTTC
TRBJ2-1 | - | TRBD1 | TRBV6-1 | CASIRDRVNEQFF | TGTGCCAGCATCCGGGACAGGGTCAATGAGCAGTTCTTC
TRBJ1-2 | - | - | TRBV7-2 | CASSLVQGSYGYTF | TGTGCCAGCAGCTTAGTTCAGGGGAGCTATGGCTACACCTTC
TRBJ2-7 | - | - | TRBV2 | CASTAQGGSSYEQYF | TGTGCCAGCACAGCTCAGGGCGGCTCCTCTTACGAGCAGTACTTC
TRBJ1-1 | once | TRBD1 | TRBV19 | CASSEGQGRWNTEAFF | TGTGCCAGTAGTGAAGGACAGGGGAGGTGGAACACTGAAGCTTTCTTT
TRBJ2-2 | - | - | TRBV11-3 | CASSLELGGRTGELFF | TGTGCCAGCAGCTTAGAATTGGGAGGCCGCACCGGGGAGCTGTTTTTT
TRBJ1-2 | - | - | TRBV4-3 | CASSQGKGNYGYTF | TGCGCCAGCAGCCAAGGTAAAGGGAACTATGGCTACACCTTC
TRBJ2-5 | - | TRBD2 | TRBV29-1 | CSVEAGGSGEQYF | TGCAGCGTTGAGGCGGGAGGGTCAGGGGAGCAGTACTTC
TRBJ2-5 | - | TRBD1 | TRBV6-6 | CASSYPGQGSRETQYF | TGTGCCAGCAGTTACCCGGGACAGGGGAGTAGGGAGACCCAGTACTTC
TRBJ1-1 | once | - | TRBV5-5 | CASSPTGTMNTEAFF | TGTGCCAGCAGCCCGACGGGGACTATGAACACTGAAGCTTTCTTT
TRBJ1-4 | - | TRBD1 | TRBV30 | CAWTRGGSTNEKLFF | TGTGCCTGGACCAGGGGGGGGTCGACTAATGAAAAACTGTTTTTT
TRBJ2-1 | once | - | TRBV9 | CASSVEVTGDYNEQFF | TGTGCCAGCAGCGTAGAGGTGACAGGCGATTACAATGAGCAGTTCTTC
TRBJ1-5 | - | TRBD1 | TRBV2 | CASGHRGYSNQPQHF | TGTGCCAGCGGCCACAGGGGATATAGCAATCAGCCCCAGCATTTT
TRBJ2-2 | - | - | TRBV10-1 | CASSERQSNTGELFF | TGCGCCAGCAGTGAGAGGCAATCGAACACCGGGGAGCTGTTTTTT
TRBJ1-3 | - | - | TRBV5-6 | CASSFGSSGNTIYF | TGTGCCAGCAGCTTCGGCAGCTCTGGAAACACCATATATTTT
TRBJ2-3 | - | TRBD2 | TRBV10-3 | CASLGGASADTQYF | TGTGCCTCCCTCGGGGGGGCCTCCGCAGATACGCAGTATTTT
TRBJ2-1 | - | TRBD2 | TRBV4-3 | CASSQDYGTSGSQGEQFF | TGCGCCAGCAGCCAAGATTATGGGACTAGCGGGAGCCAAGGGGAGCAGTTCTTC
TRBJ2-2 | - | TRBD1 | TRBV30 | CAWSVLRTGTGELFF | TGTGCCTGGAGTGTCCTGCGGACAGGCACCGGGGAGCTGTTTTTT
TRBJ2-3 | - | - | TRBV5-1 | CASSSGAGHITDTQYF | TGCGCCAGCAGCTCTGGGGCGGGACACATCACAGATACGCAGTATTTT
TRBJ1-1 | - | TRBD1 | TRBV12-5 | CASGQDRGMGNTEAFF | TGTGCTAGTGGTCAAGACAGGGGCATGGGGAACACTGAAGCTTTCTTT
TRBJ2-1 | - | - | TRBV6-5 | CASSYIKGAIYNEQFF | TGTGCCAGCAGTTACATTAAAGGGGCCATCTACAATGAGCAGTTCTTC
TRBJ1-1 | once | - | TRBV6-6 | CASSYSSGGPIEAFF | TGTGCCAGCAGTTACTCTTCTGGCGGGCCCATAGAAGCTTTCTTT
TRBJ2-1 | - | - | TRBV5-1 | CASSLVPGQAYNEQFF | TGCGCCAGCAGCTTGGTACCGGGACAAGCCTACAATGAGCAGTTCTTC
TRBJ2-3 | - | - | TRBV7-9 | CASSLKGQNTDTQYF | TGTGCCAGCAGCTTAAAAGGACAGAACACAGATACGCAGTATTTT
TRBJ1-1 | few | - | TRBV6-5 | CASGRADTEAFF | TGTGCCAGTGGTCGGGCGGACACTGAAGCTTTCTTT